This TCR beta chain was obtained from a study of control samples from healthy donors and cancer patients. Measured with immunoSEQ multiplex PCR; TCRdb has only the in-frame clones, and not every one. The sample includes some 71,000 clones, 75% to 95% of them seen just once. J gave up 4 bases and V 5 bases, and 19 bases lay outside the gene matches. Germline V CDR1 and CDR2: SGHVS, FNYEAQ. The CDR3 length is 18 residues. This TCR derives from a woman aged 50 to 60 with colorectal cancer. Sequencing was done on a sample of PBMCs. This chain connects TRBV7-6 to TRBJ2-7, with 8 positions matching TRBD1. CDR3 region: CASSPRFSGTGDVYEQYF. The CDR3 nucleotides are TGTGCCAGCAGCCCGAGATTTTCCGGGACAGGAGATGTATACGAGCAGTACTTC. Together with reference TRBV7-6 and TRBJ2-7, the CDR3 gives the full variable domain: GAGVSQSPRYKVTKRGQDVALRCDPISGHVSLYWYRQALGQGPEFLTYFNYEAQQDKSGLPNDRFSAERPEGSISTLTIQRTEQRDSAMYRCASSPRFSGTGDVYEQYFGPGTRLTVT.